The T cell receptor beta chain described here comes from a study of T cell repertoires in cytomegalovirus infection. Study at large: Shared public TCR beta signatures pointed to both CMV infection and a matching HLA type.

Many counts were recorded for this clonotype. TCRdb reprocessed the reads via MiXCR and lists one record per CDR3 protein. The profile shows roughly 200,000 distinct CDR3 sequences, 17% of them singletons. V was trimmed by 4 bases and J by 0 bases, leaving 1 base between them. The CDR3 spans 11 residues. Germline V gives CDR1 SGHDN, CDR2 FVKESK. The chain employs TRBV14 and TRBJ2-7; D is uncertain. What was sequenced was CD8+ T cells from PBMCs. The receptor's source is a human donor in good health (CMV status not recorded). Some clones in this sample may be carry-over from other donors' samples. The CDR3 is CASSRSYEQYF. CDR3 nucleotides: TGTGCCAGCAGCCGCTCCTACGAGCAGTACTTC.